This T cell receptor beta chain was captured by sequencing in a study of cytomegalovirus exposure and HLA in healthy donors. A note on this clone: Its antigen is unidentified.

Study findings and constraints: The records held CMV serostatus as the only immune exposure information. Other equally common chains were less clonally expanded than HLA-associated TCR beta chains, a later analysis showed. For TCR beta chains, V- and J-gene trimming was later linked to a missense DCLRE1C variant.

PCR was performed using 60 Vbeta and 13 Jbeta primers. Data came from immunoSEQ multiplex PCR; TCRdb stores just in-frame clones and leaves some out. The sample contains about 98,000 clones, 69% of which appear only once. Germline lookup yields CDR1 SGHRS and CDR2 YFSETQ. J gave up 3 bases and V 2 bases, and 4 bases lay outside the gene matches. CDR3 size: 14 residues. The receptor's source is a female donor in good health and CMV-seronegative. The V call is TRBV5-1, the J call TRBJ1-1; 7 bases agree with TRBD1. Sequenced input: PBMCs. This CDR3 is CASSLDREDTEAFF. CDR3 sequence (DNA): TGCGCCAGCAGCTTAGACAGGGAAGACACTGAAGCTTTCTTT.